One sample yielded the 28 T cell receptor beta chains listed below, sequenced in a study of CD4 and CD8 cells across lung adenocarcinoma regions. TCRdb reanalysed the PCR reads using MiXCR and keeps one entry per CDR3 protein. The sample holds around 15,000 distinct CDR3 sequences; approximately 40% are singletons and the top ten take around a sixth. Material for sequencing was CD4+ T cells from the center of a lung tumor. These TCRs come from a male donor with lung adenocarcinoma. The CD4 and CD8 labels of this study may be unreliable.

V and J are TRBV6-1 and TRBJ2-4; D might be TRBD1 (6 bases). Trimming left V 5 bases short and J 13 bases short, with 24 bases between. The CDR3 runs 15 residues. In germline, CDR1 is MNHNS, CDR2 SASEGT. The CDR3 nucleotides read TGTGCCAGCAGTCAGGGGCAAGGGCACACAAACACGCAGTACTTC. This codes for CASSQGQGHTNTQYF.

J is TRBJ2-1 and V is TRBV6-1; D possibly corresponds to TRBD1 (5 bases). CDR3 size: 14 residues. Germline-derived CDR1 and CDR2 are MNHNS and SASEGT. Trimming shortened V by 2 bases and J by 0 bases, and 5 bases separated the two germline ends. The CDR3 sequence: CASSEQGSYNEQFF. The CDR3, as DNA: TGTGCCAGCAGTGAACAGGGCTCCTACAATGAGCAGTTCTTC.

This clonotype turned up a few times. V usage is TRBV4-1 and J usage is TRBJ1-2; D is possibly TRBD1 (6 bases). The CDR3 has 13 residues. Deletions cut 2 bases from V and 7 bases from J, with 11 bases between. CDR1 and CDR2 (germline): MGHRA, YSYEKL. Here the CDR3 reads CASSQIGGAGYTF. The CDR3 DNA sequence: TGCGCCAGCAGCCAAATAGGGGGGGCTGGCTACACCTTC.

The rearrangement joins TRBV6-4 to TRBJ2-3; D may match TRBD1 or TRBD2 (6 bases each). Trimming stripped 8 bases from V and 9 bases from J, with 24 bases between. This CDR3 region has 15 residues. CDR1 is MRHNA and CDR2 is SNTAGT in the germline V gene. As DNA, the CDR3 is TGTGCCAGCGGGGACGGGGGCGGGAATGAAGAGACGCAGTATTTT. This translates into CASGDGGGNEETQYF.

This clonotype came up many times. A much larger clone differs from this one at a single base, so this may be a read error. V and J are TRBV27 and TRBJ2-1; 9 bases match TRBD2. The DNA end is more similar to TRBJ2-7, so the J call may be wrong. CDR1 MNHEY and CDR2 SMNVEV come from the germline V gene (reference sequence). The CDR3 runs 16 residues. DNA of the CDR3: TGTGCCAGCAGTTCTGGGCGTCTAGCGGGACCCAATGAGCAGTACTTC. Protein sequence: CASSSGRLAGPNEQYF.

The chain uses TRBV6-1 and TRBJ1-3; 7 bases agree with TRBD1. Germline lookup yields CDR1 MNHNS and CDR2 SASEGT. V trimming: 6 bases; J trimming: 0 bases; junction bases outside the gene matches: 5. The CDR3 is made up of 15 amino acids. In nucleotides, the CDR3 is TGTGCCAGCAGCGCCGGGACAGTCTCTGGAAACACCATATATTTT. Encoded protein: CASSAGTVSGNTIYF.

This clonotype was picked up many times. The gene calls are TRBV14 and TRBJ2-3; possibly TRBD2 for D (5 bases). V lost 4 bases to trimming and J lost 2 bases, with 10 bases between them. Germline-derived CDR1 and CDR2 are SGHDN and FVKESK. The CDR3 covers 14 residues. CDR3 protein: CASSPAGLTDTQYF. As DNA, the CDR3 is TGTGCCAGCAGCCCCGCGGGTCTCACAGATACGCAGTATTTT.

This clonotype was seen many times. The chain joins TRBV7-6 to TRBJ2-3; 9 bases are shared with TRBD2. Trimming removed 1 base from V and 4 bases from J; junction bases left unmatched: 12. The CDR3 is made up of 18 amino acids. CDR1 and CDR2 from the germline V gene are SGHVS and FNYEAQ. CDR3: CASSLGGWGSGSADTQYF. The DNA for the CDR3 is TGTGCCAGCAGCTTAGGCGGTTGGGGTAGCGGGAGTGCAGATACGCAGTATTTT.

This clonotype is deemed large. This chain links TRBV6-5 with TRBJ2-1; no clear D. The CDR3 consists of 13 residues. V was trimmed by 0 bases and J by 3 bases, leaving 3 bases between them. CDR1 MNHEY and CDR2 SVGAGI come from the germline V gene. The chain's CDR3 is CASSYSLYNEQFF. The CDR3 region has the DNA TGTGCCAGCAGTTACTCGCTCTACAATGAGCAGTTCTTC.

Here the CDR3 DNA reads TGTGCCAGCAGCTACCCAATGGGGGGCGCCTCCTACGAGCAGTACTTC. Amino acid sequence: CASSYPMGGASYEQYF. V usage is TRBV7-2 and J usage is TRBJ2-7; D possibly uses TRBD1 or TRBD2 (6 bases each). Trimming removed 4 bases at V and 0 bases at J, with 16 bases between. The germline CDR1 and CDR2 sequences are SGHTA and FQGNSA. This CDR3 is built from 16 residues.

The V gene is TRBV10-3, the J gene TRBJ2-1, with D possibly matching TRBD2 (5 bases). TRBJ2-5 explains the end of the DNA better; the J call may be wrong. CDR3 length: 15 amino acids. CDR1 ENHRY and CDR2 SYGVKD come from the germline V gene. The CDR3 loop is CAAAHEGGGSETQYF. For the CDR3, the DNA is TGTGCCGCCGCTCACGAGGGCGGTGGATCAGAGACCCAGTACTTC.

This clonotype was seen a handful of times. The chain combines TRBV7-8 with TRBJ2-5; tentative D call: TRBD2 (6 bases). Trimming removed 1 base at V and 2 bases at J, with 14 bases between. The CDR3 spans 16 residues. The germline CDR1 and CDR2 sequences are SGHVS and FQNEAQ. The CDR3 reads CASSLVGRTGQETQYF. CDR3 DNA: TGTGCCAGCAGCTTAGTTGGGAGGACGGGGCAAGAGACCCAGTACTTC.

This clonotype was seen repeatedly, ten times or more. The chain links TRBV6-1 to TRBJ2-7; 8 nucleotides line up with TRBD2. This CDR3 is 15 amino acids long. J was trimmed by 0 bases and V by 5 bases; bases with no gene match: 6. Germline CDR1 and CDR2: MNHNS and SASEGT. This CDR3 reads CASSPSGQSSYEQYF. The CDR3 region has the DNA TGTGCCAGCAGTCCTAGCGGGCAAAGCTCCTACGAGCAGTACTTC.

This chain uses TRBV27 with TRBJ1-5, with TRBD1 matching 8 bases. Judging by the DNA end, TRBJ1-6 fits better; the J call may be wrong. Germline lookup yields CDR1 MNHEY and CDR2 SMNVEV (reference sequence). CDR3 length: 15 residues. The DNA for the CDR3 is TGTGCCAGCAGATCTCCGGGACAGGTAAATCAGCCCCTCCACTTT. Its protein product is CASRSPGQVNQPLHF.

A note on this clonotype: Germline and junction disagree at one end, which may indicate a read error. This chain uses TRBV6-5 with TRBJ2-2; 7 nucleotides agree with TRBD1. Germline-derived CDR1 and CDR2 are MNHEY and SVGAGI. This CDR3 has 15 amino acids. CDR3 loop: CASRLQSVITGELYF. DNA of the CDR3: TGTGCCAGCAGACTCCAGTCCGTAATTACAGGGGAGCTGTATTTT.

In its sample, this clonotype was seen once. Relative to the germline gene, one junction end is altered; a read error may explain this. V gene TRBV6-4 combines with J gene TRBJ2-4, with 8 bases identical to TRBD2. The CDR3 is 15 residues long. Germline V gene lookup returns CDR1 MRHNA and CDR2 SNTAGT. The CDR3 sequence: CASSDGSGSQDTQYF. The CDR3, as DNA: TGTGCCAGCAGTGACGGGAGCGGGAGCCAAGATACGCAGTACTTT.

By proportion, this clonotype is medium-sized. The J gene is TRBJ2-5, the V gene TRBV6-1, with a possible D match to TRBD2 (6 bases). CDR1 is MNHNS and CDR2 is SASEGT in the germline V gene. Between the trimmed V and J ends, which lost 3 bases and 5 bases, there was a span of 19 bases. CDR3 length: 16 residues. The CDR3 spells CASSDYASAIQETQYF. The CDR3 coding sequence is TGTGCCAGCAGTGATTATGCTAGCGCGATACAGGAGACCCAGTACTTC.

This clonotype appeared many times. The chain recombines TRBV6-5 with TRBJ2-1, with 7 bases that match TRBD2. Trimming removed 4 bases from V and 13 bases from J; junction bases left unmatched: 25. The CDR3 sequence is 18 residues long. The germline CDR1 and CDR2 sequences are MNHEY and SVGAGI. The chain's CDR3 is CASSSPTFASGDQETQFF. In nucleotides, the CDR3 is TGTGCCAGCAGTTCCCCCACTTTCGCTAGCGGAGATCAAGAGACCCAGTTCTTC.

This clonotype appeared many times. V and J are TRBV6-1 and TRBJ1-6; no firm D call. CDR1 is MNHNS and CDR2 is SASEGT in the germline V gene. V shed 6 bases and J shed 4 bases, with 13 bases lying between them. CDR3 length: 15 amino acids. CDR3: CASSSAASYNSPLHF. The CDR3, as DNA: TGTGCCAGCAGCTCGGCAGCCTCATATAATTCACCCCTCCACTTT.

J is TRBJ2-5 and V is TRBV6-1; 7 nucleotides align to TRBD2. Germline CDR1 is MNHNS and CDR2 is SASEGT. CDR3 size: 14 residues. V shed 2 bases, J shed 5 bases, and the junction held 5 bases outside the gene matches. CDR3 sequence: CASSESGGSETQYF. The CDR3 nucleotides read TGTGCCAGCAGTGAATCGGGGGGATCGGAGACCCAGTACTTC.

The rearrangement uses TRBV6-2 or TRBV6-3 and TRBJ2-3; unclear D gene. Germline-derived CDR1 and CDR2 are MNHEY and SVGEGT. This CDR3 spans 16 amino acids. V gave up 3 bases and J gave up 0 bases, with 13 bases separating them. The CDR3 here is CASSYVPSTSTDTQYF. The CDR3 DNA reads TGTGCCAGCAGTTATGTACCCTCCACTAGCACAGATACGCAGTATTTT.

This clonotype was detected many times. The chain employs TRBV14 and TRBJ1-6; D is perhaps TRBD1 (5 bases). The CDR3 spans 16 residues. Germline V CDR1 and CDR2: SGHDN, FVKESK. V shed 0 bases and J shed 3 bases, with 9 bases lying between them. CDR3 residues: CASSQEGRYYNSPLHF. For the CDR3, the DNA is TGTGCCAGCAGCCAAGAGGGACGGTACTATAATTCACCCCTCCACTTT. The whole variable domain, filled in from reference TRBV14 and TRBJ1-6, reads EAGVTQFPSHSVIEKGQTVTLRCDPISGHDNLYWYRRVMGKEIKFLLHFVKESKQDESGMPNNRFLAERTGGTYSTLKVQPAELEDSGVYFCASSQEGRYYNSPLHFGNGTRLTVT.

The chain employs TRBV5-1 and TRBJ2-6, with TRBD1 identical over 9 bases. The CDR3 spans 17 residues. V trimming: 3 bases; J trimming: 1 base; junction bases outside the gene matches: 5. Germline lookup yields CDR1 SGHRS and CDR2 YFSETQ. DNA for the CDR3: TGCGCCAGCAGCTCCGGGACAGGGTGGTCTGGGGCCAACGTCCTGACTTTC. This encodes CASSSGTGWSGANVLTF.

In its sample, this clonotype was seen a few times. CDR3 nucleotides: TGTGCCACCAGTGATTTGGGGACAACTAGCACAGATACGCAGTATTTT. It is translated as CATSDLGTTSTDTQYF. This chain links TRBV24-1 with TRBJ2-3, with a possible D match to TRBD1 (6 bases). Trimming stripped 0 bases from V and 0 bases from J, with 9 bases between. Looked up from germline, CDR1 is KGHDR and CDR2 is SFDVKD. This CDR3 has 16 amino acids.

V and J are TRBV10-3 and TRBJ2-3, with D unresolved. The CDR3 extends over 17 amino acids. Germline-derived CDR1 and CDR2 are ENHRY and SYGVKD. V was clipped by 3 bases and J by 0 bases, with 16 bases between them. This chain's CDR3 is CAISDKVNGHSTDTQYF. CDR3 DNA: TGTGCCATCAGTGATAAAGTCAATGGCCATAGCACAGATACGCAGTATTTT.

This clonotype was detected only a few times. V usage is TRBV10-1 and J usage is TRBJ2-5, with 9 bases fitting TRBD1. CDR1 and CDR2 from the germline V gene are WNHNN and SYGVQD (reference sequence). The CDR3 is made up of 15 amino acids. V was pared by 3 bases and J by 1 base, with 3 bases of the junction left unmatched. The CDR3, as DNA: TGCGCCAGCAGTGACCCGACAGGGGGCCAAGAGACCCAGTACTTC. Its protein is CASSDPTGGQETQYF.

The V gene is TRBV4-2, the J gene TRBJ2-3; a possible D gene is TRBD1 (5 bases). The CDR3 contains 17 residues. V lost 0 bases and J 5 bases, leaving 18 bases between the germline ends. The germline gives CDR1 LGHNA, CDR2 YNFKEQ. The CDR3 region is CASSQDGRGSPGDTQYF. CDR3 DNA sequence: TGTGCCAGCAGCCAAGATGGTAGGGGATCCCCGGGAGATACGCAGTATTTT.

The chain combines TRBV27 with TRBJ2-2, with TRBD1 matching over 10 bases. The J segment lost 4 bases and the V segment lost 3 bases, leaving 5 bases of the junction unmatched. This CDR3 is built from 16 residues. Germline V lookup: CDR1 MNHEY, CDR2 SMNVEV (reference sequence). The CDR3 DNA sequence: TGTGCCAGCAGTTTCTCCGGGACAGGGGTCACCGGGGAGCTGTTTTTT. It translates to CASSFSGTGVTGELFF.